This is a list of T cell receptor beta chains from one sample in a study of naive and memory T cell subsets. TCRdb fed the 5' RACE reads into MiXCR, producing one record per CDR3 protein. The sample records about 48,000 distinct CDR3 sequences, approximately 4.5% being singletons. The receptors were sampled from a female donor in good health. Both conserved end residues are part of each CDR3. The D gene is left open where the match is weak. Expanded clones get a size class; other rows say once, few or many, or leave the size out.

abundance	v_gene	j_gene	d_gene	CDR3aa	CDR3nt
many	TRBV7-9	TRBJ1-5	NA	CASSLGGINQPQHF	TGTGCCAGCAGCTTGGGTGGAATAAATCAGCCCCAGCATTTT
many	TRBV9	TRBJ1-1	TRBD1	CASSVAGRTGGKAFF	TGTGCCAGCAGCGTAGCGGGAAGGACAGGGGGGAAAGCTTTCTTT
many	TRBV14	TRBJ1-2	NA	CASSQDRLMKAYGYTF	TGTGCCAGCAGCCAGGACCGACTTATGAAAGCCTATGGCTACACCTTC
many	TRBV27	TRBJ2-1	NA	CASSLRGSPTSYNEQFF	TGTGCCAGCAGCTTAAGGGGGAGTCCAACCTCCTACAATGAGCAGTTCTTC
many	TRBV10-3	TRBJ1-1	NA	CAIKGTDWTEAFF	TGTGCCATCAAAGGAACAGATTGGACTGAAGCTTTCTTT
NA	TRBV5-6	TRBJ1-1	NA	CASSLVGPTEAFF	TGTGCCAGCAGCTTGGTAGGGCCCACTGAAGCTTTCTTT
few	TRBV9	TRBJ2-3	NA	CASSVEGHVSRNTQYF	TGTGCCAGCAGCGTAGAGGGACACGTATCTCGTAATACGCAGTATTTT
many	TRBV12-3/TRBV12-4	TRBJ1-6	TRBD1	CASSVPPGQGNSPLHF	TGTGCCAGCAGCGTACCCCCGGGACAGGGAAATTCACCCCTCCACTTT
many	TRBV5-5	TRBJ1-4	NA	CASSLGTFGNEKLFF	TGTGCCAGCAGCCTTGGGACGTTCGGTAATGAAAAACTGTTTTTT
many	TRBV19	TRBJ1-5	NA	CASSIYSQPQHF	TGTGCCAGTAGTATATATAGTCAGCCCCAGCATTTT
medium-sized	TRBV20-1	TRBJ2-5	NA	CSARGTGRTRLETQYF	TGCAGTGCTAGAGGGACGGGAAGAACCCGTTTGGAGACCCAGTACTTC
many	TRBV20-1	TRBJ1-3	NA	CSARLGAGNTIYF	TGCAGTGCTAGGCTTGGAGCTGGAAACACCATATATTTT
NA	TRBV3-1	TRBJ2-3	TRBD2	CASSQVAGGTQYF	TGTGCCAGCAGCCAAGTAGCGGGAGGGACGCAGTATTTT
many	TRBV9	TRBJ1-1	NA	CASSVGKGRIEAFF	TGTGCCAGCAGCGTAGGAAAGGGGAGGATAGAAGCTTTCTTT
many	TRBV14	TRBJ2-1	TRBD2	CASSVRDYHNEQFF	TGTGCCAGCAGCGTCCGGGACTACCACAATGAGCAGTTCTTC
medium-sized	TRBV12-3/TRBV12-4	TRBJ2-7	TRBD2	CASSQRTSGTSEQYF	TGTGCCAGCAGTCAAAGGACTAGCGGGACCAGTGAGCAGTACTTC
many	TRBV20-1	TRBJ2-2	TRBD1	CSVPHPRTGPNTGELFF	TGCAGTGTGCCCCACCCAAGGACAGGCCCAAACACCGGGGAGCTGTTTTTT
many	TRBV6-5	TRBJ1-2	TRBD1	CASSQQGSYGYTF	TGTGCCAGCAGCCAACAGGGGAGTTATGGCTACACCTTC
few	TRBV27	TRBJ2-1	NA	CASSWVPGVNNEQFF	TGTGCCAGTAGCTGGGTCCCGGGCGTAAACAATGAGCAGTTCTTC
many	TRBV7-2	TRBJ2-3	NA	CASSLLGGTTDTQYF	TGTGCCAGCAGCCTCCTGGGCGGAACCACAGATACGCAGTATTTT
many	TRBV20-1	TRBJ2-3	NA	CSAASTDTQYF	TGCAGTGCTGCTAGCACAGATACGCAGTATTTT
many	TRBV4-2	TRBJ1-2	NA	CASSQEAAAKRGYGYTF	TGTGCCAGCAGCCAAGAAGCGGCGGCCAAACGGGGCTATGGCTACACCTTC
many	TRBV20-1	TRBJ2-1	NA	CSAQGPYEQFF	TGCAGTGCTCAGGGTCCCTATGAGCAGTTCTTC
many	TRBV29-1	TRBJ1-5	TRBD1	CSVLDRVGQPQHF	TGCAGCGTTCTCGACAGGGTGGGTCAGCCCCAGCATTTT
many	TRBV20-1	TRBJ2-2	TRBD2	CSAKLAGEDTGELFF	TGCAGTGCTAAACTAGCGGGAGAAGACACCGGGGAGCTGTTTTTT
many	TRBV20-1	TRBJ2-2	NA	CSWLGRGTGGELFF	TGCAGCTGGCTTGGCCGGGGCACGGGCGGGGAGCTGTTTTTT
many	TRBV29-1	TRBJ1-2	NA	CSVVKGDNYGYTF	TGCAGCGTTGTAAAGGGAGATAACTATGGCTACACCTTC
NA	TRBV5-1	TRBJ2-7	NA	CASSQETVSYEQYF	TGCGCCAGCAGCCAGGAGACAGTTTCCTACGAGCAGTACTTC
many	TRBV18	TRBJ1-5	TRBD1	CASFGTGANNQPQHF	TGTGCTAGCTTCGGGACAGGGGCAAATAATCAGCCCCAGCATTTT
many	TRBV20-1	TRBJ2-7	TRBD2	CSAQRLADLYEQYF	TGCAGTGCCCAGAGACTAGCGGACCTCTACGAGCAGTACTTC
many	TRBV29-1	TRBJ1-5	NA	CSTRWTLNQPQHF	TGCAGCACTCGATGGACACTGAATCAGCCCCAGCATTTT
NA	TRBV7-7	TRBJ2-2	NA	CASSSTGNGELFF	TGTGCCAGCAGCTCCACAGGGAACGGGGAGCTGTTTTTT
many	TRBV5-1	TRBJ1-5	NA	CASSREGNQPQHF	TGCGCCAGCAGCCGCGAAGGCAATCAGCCCCAGCATTTT
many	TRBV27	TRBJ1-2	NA	CASGQKYGYTF	TGTGCCAGCGGTCAGAAGTATGGCTACACCTTC
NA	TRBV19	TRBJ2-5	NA	CASSPRGIETQYF	TGTGCCAGTAGTCCAAGAGGGATCGAGACCCAGTACTTC
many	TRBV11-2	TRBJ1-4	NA	CASSLGPGGGPANEKLFF	TGTGCCAGCAGCTTAGGGCCAGGAGGGGGTCCGGCAAATGAAAAACTGTTTTTT
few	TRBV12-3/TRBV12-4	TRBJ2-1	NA	CASSYPRGSATYNEQFF	TGTGCCAGCAGTTACCCCCGGGGTAGCGCCACCTACAATGAGCAGTTCTTC
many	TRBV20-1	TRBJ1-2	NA	CSARDPQAGFGLYGYTF	TGCAGTGCTAGAGATCCCCAGGCGGGGTTTGGTCTCTATGGCTACACCTTC
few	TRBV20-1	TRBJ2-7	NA	CSARVSGSTYEQYF	TGCAGTGCTAGGGTTAGCGGCAGTACCTACGAGCAGTACTTC
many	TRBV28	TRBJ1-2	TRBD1	CASSIRQGNGYTF	TGTGCCAGCAGTATCAGACAGGGGAACGGCTACACCTTC
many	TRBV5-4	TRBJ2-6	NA	CASSYRGGLSGANVLTF	TGTGCCAGCAGCTACCGAGGAGGCCTCTCTGGGGCCAACGTCCTGACTTTC
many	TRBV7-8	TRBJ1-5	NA	CASSLAIGGLGQPQHF	TGTGCCAGCAGCTTAGCGATTGGGGGGCTGGGGCAGCCCCAGCATTTT
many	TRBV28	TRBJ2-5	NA	CASSSTLETQYF	TGTGCCAGCAGTTCCACCTTGGAGACCCAGTACTTC
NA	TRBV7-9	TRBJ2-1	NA	CASSLGHGEGEQFF	TGTGCCAGCAGCTTGGGTCATGGAGAGGGTGAGCAGTTCTTC
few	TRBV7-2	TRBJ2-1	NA	CASSHKQGPYNEQFF	TGTGCCAGCAGCCATAAACAGGGCCCCTACAATGAGCAGTTCTTC
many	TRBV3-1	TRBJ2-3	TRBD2	CASRGSGRETDTQYF	TGTGCCAGCAGAGGAAGCGGGAGGGAAACAGATACGCAGTATTTT
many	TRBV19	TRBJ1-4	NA	CAVGDSGRFATNEKLFF	TGTGCCGTTGGAGACTCGGGGAGATTCGCAACTAATGAAAAACTGTTTTTT
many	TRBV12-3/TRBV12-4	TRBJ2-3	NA	CASTLNLDTQYF	TGTGCCAGCACCCTGAACCTAGATACGCAGTATTTT
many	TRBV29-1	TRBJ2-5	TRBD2	CSVGGLAGKETQYF	TGCAGCGTCGGGGGCCTAGCGGGAAAAGAGACCCAGTACTTC
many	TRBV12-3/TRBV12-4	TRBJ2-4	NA	CASRGPSRYIQYF	TGTGCCAGCAGGGGCCCGTCTAGATACATTCAGTACTTC
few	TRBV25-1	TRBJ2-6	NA	CASSSQAGANVLTF	TGTGCCAGCAGTTCCCAAGCCGGGGCCAACGTCCTGACTTTC
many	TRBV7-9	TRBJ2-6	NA	CASSLSVWANVLTF	TGTGCCAGCAGCTTATCCGTCTGGGCCAACGTCCTGACTTTC
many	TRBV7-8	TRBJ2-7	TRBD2	CASSLAHIPGLAAYEQYF	TGTGCCAGCAGCTTAGCCCATATTCCGGGACTAGCGGCCTACGAGCAGTACTTC